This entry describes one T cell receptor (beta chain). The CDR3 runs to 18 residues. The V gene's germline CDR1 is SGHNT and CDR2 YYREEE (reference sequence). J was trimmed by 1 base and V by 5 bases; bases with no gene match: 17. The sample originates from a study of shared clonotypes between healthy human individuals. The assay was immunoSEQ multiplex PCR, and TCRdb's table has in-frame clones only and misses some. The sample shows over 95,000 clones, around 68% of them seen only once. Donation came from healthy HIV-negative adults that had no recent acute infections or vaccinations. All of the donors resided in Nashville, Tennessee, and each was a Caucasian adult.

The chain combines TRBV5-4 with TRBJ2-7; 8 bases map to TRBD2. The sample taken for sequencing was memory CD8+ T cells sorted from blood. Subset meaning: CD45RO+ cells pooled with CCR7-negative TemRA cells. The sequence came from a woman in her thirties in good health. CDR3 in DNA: TGTGCCAGCAGTCCCGGGGGGGGCTTTTCTACGGTATCCTACGAGCAGTACTTC. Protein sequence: CASSPGGGFSTVSYEQYF.